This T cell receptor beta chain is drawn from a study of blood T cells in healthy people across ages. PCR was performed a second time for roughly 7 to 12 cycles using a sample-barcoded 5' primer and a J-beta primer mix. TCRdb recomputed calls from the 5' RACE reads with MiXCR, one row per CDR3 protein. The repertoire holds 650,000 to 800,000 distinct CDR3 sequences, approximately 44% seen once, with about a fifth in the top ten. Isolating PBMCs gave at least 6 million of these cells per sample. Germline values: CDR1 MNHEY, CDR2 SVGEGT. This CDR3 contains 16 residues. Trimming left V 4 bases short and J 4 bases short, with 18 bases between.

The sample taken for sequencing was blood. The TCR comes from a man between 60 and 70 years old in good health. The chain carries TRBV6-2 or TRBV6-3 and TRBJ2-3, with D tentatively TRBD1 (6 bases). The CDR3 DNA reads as TGTGCCAGCAGTTCCCGGGGAGAGGGGGTCCCAGATACGCAGTATTTT. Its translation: CASSSRGEGVPDTQYF.